The TCR beta chain under discussion was sequenced for a study of identifying expanded T cells in peripheral blood (dated by TCRdb to between 2018 and 2021). Background for the entire study: Separate aliquots of the same genomic DNA pool were sequenced to produce technical replicates, and four replicates were compared in pairs.

Study-wide findings and limitations: Variance in clone template counts between roughly two-week samples significantly increased with total template count across all healthy donors. Across all healthy-donor time intervals, the beta-binomial model significantly lowered both the number of clones called differentially abundant and the false-positive rate. The authors expected biological variance in healthy repertoires might increase further over much longer intervals such as months to years. About 1.2 differentially abundant clones were flagged by the binomial model between technical replicates, whereas about 16 and 20 were flagged over approximately two weeks and four weeks, respectively.

TCRbeta CDR3 regions were profiled by bias-controlled multiplex PCR amplification of genomic DNA with the immunoSEQ Assay. On the authors' methods: To quantify the absolute abundance of each unique TCRbeta CDR3 region, the sequences were collapsed and filtered. Two models were used to test differential abundance: a binomial model (Fisher-equivalent) and a beta-binomial model that adds time-dependent variance fitted from healthy donors. Clones with fewer than 5 combined templates were removed, and a clone was called differentially abundant if the clone's Benjamini-Hochberg FDR was below 0.01. Using the form v = (b*log(k)+a)^2, the beta-binomial variance was modeled as a function of the total template count across the two samples. What TCRdb holds here is the immuneACCESS table cut down to in-frame rearrangements. Part of the clones is not present; checked against another copy, under half of the missing clones reflect an unresolved V gene, and the others are unexplained. The V and J calls and clone size are taken from that table; D and trimming were inferred from the DNA. The sample records roughly 120,000 clones, 88% of which are singletons. The ten largest make up just under 8.5% of the sample.

Concerning this clone: This clone's antigen is unknown. It has no much larger one-base neighbor in the sample; base qualities were not kept.

Based on the germline V gene, the CDR1 and CDR2 sequences are SQVTM and ANQGSEA. The CDR3 numbers 13 residues from cysteine through phenylalanine. The sequence is cut down to CDR3 DNA, 39 bases in frame from base 1. The V and J ends are trimmed by 1 base and 5 bases, leaving 11 bases between them. No immune events, such as infections, were documented for the healthy donors during the collection period. Blood repertoires from healthy donors were used as a training cohort for calibrating time-dependent variance in a beta-binomial model of differential abundance of T-cell clones. The training cohort comprised about ten healthy donors, 3 female and 7 male. An age range of roughly 29 to 70 years, with an average of about 45 years, was recorded for the donors. Whole blood, obtained from a commercial supplier, was collected from each healthy donor at three time points spaced roughly 14 days apart. For immunosequencing, genomic DNA was extracted from whole blood that had not been sorted.

The chain employs TRBV29-1 and TRBJ2-5; TRBD2 is possibly the D segment (6 matching bases). This clonotype was sampled from a person aged 18 to 70 in good health. Material for sequencing was blood. The DNA reads TGCAGCGTTGAAGCGGGGGTCGGGGAGACCCAGTACTTC. Its amino acids are CSVEAGVGETQYF.